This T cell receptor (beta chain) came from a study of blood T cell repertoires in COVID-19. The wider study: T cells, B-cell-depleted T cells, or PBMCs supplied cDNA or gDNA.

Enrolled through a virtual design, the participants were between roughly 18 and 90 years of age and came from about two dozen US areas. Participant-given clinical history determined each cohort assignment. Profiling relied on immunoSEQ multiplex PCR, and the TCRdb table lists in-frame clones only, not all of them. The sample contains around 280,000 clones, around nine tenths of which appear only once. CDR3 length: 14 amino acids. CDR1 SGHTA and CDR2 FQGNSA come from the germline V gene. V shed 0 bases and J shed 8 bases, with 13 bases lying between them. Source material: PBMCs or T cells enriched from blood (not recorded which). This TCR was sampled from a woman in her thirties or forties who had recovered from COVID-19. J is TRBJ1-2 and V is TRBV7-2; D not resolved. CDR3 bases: TGTGCCAGCAGCTTAGCGGCGGGTTCAAGAGGCTACACCTTC. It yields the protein CASSLAAGSRGYTF.